Included here is one TCR beta chain sequence, with context. The CDR3 consists of 11 residues. Between the trimmed V and J ends, which lost 5 bases and 3 bases, there was a span of 5 bases. Per the germline V gene, CDR1 is MDHEN and CDR2 is SYDVKM. The entry originates in a study of cytomegalovirus exposure and HLA in healthy donors. 13 Jbeta primers and 60 Vbeta primers were used for the PCR. Repertoires were generated with immunoSEQ multiplex PCR, while TCRdb's copy carries only in-frame clones and drops some. This sample has under 100,000 clones, with more than 70% found just once. Sequencing input: PBMCs. The chain is built from TRBV28 and TRBJ2-7; D is ambiguous. This receptor was taken from a man aged 35 to 55 in good health and CMV-seronegative. CDR3 coding DNA: TGTGCCAGCAGTCAAAACTACGAGCAGTACTTC. Translated: CASSQNYEQYF.